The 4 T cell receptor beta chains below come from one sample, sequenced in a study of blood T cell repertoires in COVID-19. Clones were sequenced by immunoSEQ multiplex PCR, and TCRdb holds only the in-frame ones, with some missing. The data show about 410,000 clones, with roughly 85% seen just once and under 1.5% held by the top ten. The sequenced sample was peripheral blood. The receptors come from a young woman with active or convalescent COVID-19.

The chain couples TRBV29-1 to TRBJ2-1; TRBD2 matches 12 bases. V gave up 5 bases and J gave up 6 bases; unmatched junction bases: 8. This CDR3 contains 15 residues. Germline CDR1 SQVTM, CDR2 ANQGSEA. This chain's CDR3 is CSVRLAGVIFNEQFF. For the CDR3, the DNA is TGCAGCGTTAGACTAGCGGGAGTAATATTCAATGAGCAGTTCTTC.

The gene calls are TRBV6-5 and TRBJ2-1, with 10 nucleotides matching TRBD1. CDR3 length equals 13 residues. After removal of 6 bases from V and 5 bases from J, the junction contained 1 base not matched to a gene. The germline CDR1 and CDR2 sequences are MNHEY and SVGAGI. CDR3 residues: CASRGTGDNEQFF. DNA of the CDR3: TGTGCCAGCAGGGGGACAGGGGACAATGAGCAGTTCTTC.

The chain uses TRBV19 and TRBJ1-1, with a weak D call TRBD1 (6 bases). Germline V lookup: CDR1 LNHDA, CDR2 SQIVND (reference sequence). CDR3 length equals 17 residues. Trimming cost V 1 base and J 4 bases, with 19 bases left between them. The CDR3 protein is CASSIGSPGRGSTEAFF. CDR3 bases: TGTGCCAGTAGTATAGGGTCTCCAGGGAGGGGGAGCACTGAAGCTTTCTTT. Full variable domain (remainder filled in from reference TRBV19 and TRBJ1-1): DGGITQSPKYLFRKEGQNVTLSCEQNLNHDAMYWYRQDPGQGLRLIYYSQIVNDFQKGDIAEGYSVSREKKESFPLTVTSAQKNPTAFYLCASSIGSPGRGSTEAFFGQGTRLTVV.

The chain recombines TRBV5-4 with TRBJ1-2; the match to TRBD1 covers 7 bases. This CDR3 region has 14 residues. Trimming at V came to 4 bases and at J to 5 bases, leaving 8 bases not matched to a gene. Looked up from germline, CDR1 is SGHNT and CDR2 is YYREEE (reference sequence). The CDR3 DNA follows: TGTGCCAGCAGCGAGGAGGGGGCAGGGTATGGCTACACCTTC. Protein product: CASSEEGAGYGYTF.